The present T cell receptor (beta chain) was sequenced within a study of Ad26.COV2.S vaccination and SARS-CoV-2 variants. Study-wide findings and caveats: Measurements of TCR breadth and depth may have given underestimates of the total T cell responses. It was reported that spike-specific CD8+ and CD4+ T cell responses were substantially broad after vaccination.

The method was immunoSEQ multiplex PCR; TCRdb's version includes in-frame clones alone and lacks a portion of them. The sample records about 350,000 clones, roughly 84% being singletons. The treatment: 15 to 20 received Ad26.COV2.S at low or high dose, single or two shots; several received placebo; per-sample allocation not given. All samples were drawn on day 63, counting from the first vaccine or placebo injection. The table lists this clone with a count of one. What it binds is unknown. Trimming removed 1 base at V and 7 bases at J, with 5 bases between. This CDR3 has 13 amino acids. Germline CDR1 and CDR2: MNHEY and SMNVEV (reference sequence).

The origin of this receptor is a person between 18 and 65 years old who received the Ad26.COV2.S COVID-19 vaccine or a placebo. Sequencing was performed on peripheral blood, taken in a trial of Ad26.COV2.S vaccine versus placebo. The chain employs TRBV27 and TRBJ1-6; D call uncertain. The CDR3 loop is CASSLFSNSPLHF. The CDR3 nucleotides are TGTGCCAGCAGTTTATTTTCGAATTCACCCCTCCACTTT.